A single sample gave rise to the 25 T cell receptor beta chains below, sequenced in a study of blood T cell repertoires in COVID-19. Clones were sequenced by immunoSEQ multiplex PCR, and TCRdb holds only the in-frame ones, with some missing. The sample has around 100,000 clones; approximately 93% are singletons. The sequencing input was peripheral blood. These receptors were obtained from a man aged 45-65 years with active COVID-19.

This clone was recorded once. The rearrangement uses TRBV5-8 and TRBJ1-3; no definite D call. The V end was cut by 2 bases, the J end by 3 bases, with 12 bases between. Per the germline V gene, CDR1 is SGHTS and CDR2 is YDEGEE. CDR3 length equals 15 residues. CDR3 amino acids: CASSFWLTGGNTIYF. DNA for the CDR3: TGTGCCAGCAGCTTTTGGTTGACGGGTGGAAACACCATATATTTT. Together with reference TRBV5-8 and TRBJ1-3, the CDR3 gives the full variable domain: EAGVTQSPTHLIKTRGQQATLRCSPISGHTSVYWYQQALGLGLQFLLWYDEGEERNRGNFPPRFSGRQFPNYSSELNVNALELEDSALYLCASSFWLTGGNTIYFGEGSWLTVV.

The rearrangement uses TRBV2 and TRBJ2-1; maybe TRBD2 (6 bases). V lost 6 bases and J 9 bases, leaving 12 bases between the germline ends. The CDR3 has 12 residues. CDR1 SNHLY and CDR2 FYNNEI come from the germline V gene. The CDR3 DNA reads as TGTGCCAGCAGGAAAACTAGCACTGAGCAGTTCTTC. Translated: CASRKTSTEQFF.

The chain employs TRBV18 and TRBJ2-5; 10 bases match TRBD2. The length of the CDR3 is 14 residues. Germline V gene lookup returns CDR1 KGHSH and CDR2 LQKENI. Trimming cost V 4 bases and J 5 bases; bases outside gene matches: 4. CDR3 DNA: TGTGCCAGCTCACGGGGACTAGCGCTGGAGACCCAGTACTTC. Protein product: CASSRGLALETQYF. Looking up the rest from reference TRBV18 and TRBJ2-5 gives the full variable domain: NAGVMQNPRHLVRRRGQEARLRCSPMKGHSHVYWYRQLPEEGLKFMVYLQKENIIDESGMPKERFSAEFPKEGPSILRIQQVVRGDSAAYFCASSRGLALETQYFGPGTRLLVL.

This clone was counted only a few times. The chain is built from TRBV7-9 and TRBJ2-5; 12 nucleotides align to TRBD2. Looked up from germline, CDR1 is SEHNR and CDR2 is FQNEAQ (reference sequence). The V gene end was trimmed by 7 bases and the J gene end by 0 bases; junction bases not matched to a gene: 3. The CDR3 has 15 amino acids. The CDR3 protein is CASTRTSGDQETQYF. CDR3 bases: TGTGCCAGCACCAGGACTAGCGGGGACCAAGAGACCCAGTACTTC.

The rearrangement uses TRBV5-4 and TRBJ2-2; 9 bases fit TRBD1. The ends lost 0 bases at V and 5 bases at J; junction bases unmatched: 2. Germline loops: CDR1 SGHNT, CDR2 YYREEE (reference sequence). There are 15 residues in the CDR3. The chain's CDR3 is CASSLGQGDTGELFF. Written as DNA, the CDR3 is TGTGCCAGCAGCTTGGGACAGGGGGATACCGGGGAGCTGTTTTTT.

This clone is a singleton in its sample. The chain has TRBV7-9 and TRBJ2-3, with D unresolved. CDR3 size: 14 residues. The germline V gene has CDR1 SEHNR and CDR2 FQNEAQ (reference sequence). V lost 1 base, J lost 6 bases, and 11 bases lay in between. CDR3: CASSLGAPRDTQYF. As DNA, the CDR3 is TGTGCCAGCAGCTTAGGGGCCCCCAGGGATACGCAGTATTTT.

The genes are TRBV11-2 and TRBJ2-3, with D possibly matching TRBD2 (7 bases). Trimming took off 4 bases at V and 8 bases at J, with 22 bases between the two ends. The CDR3 covers 16 residues. CDR1 is SGHAT and CDR2 is FQNNGV in the germline V gene. The CDR3 is CASSSPGGWREPTQYF. CDR3 nucleotide sequence: TGTGCCAGCAGCTCCCCCGGGGGCTGGCGGGAGCCTACGCAGTATTTT. Based on the CDR3 plus reference TRBV11-2 and TRBJ2-3, the full variable domain is EAGVAQSPRYKIIEKRQSVAFWCNPISGHATLYWYQQILGQGPKLLIQFQNNGVVDDSQLPKDRFSAERLKGVDSTLKIQPAKLEDSAVYLCASSSPGGWREPTQYFGPGTRLTVL.

This clone appeared once. This chain links TRBV19 with TRBJ1-5; 10 nucleotides match TRBD1. Unmatched junction bases numbered 9, after V lost 2 bases and J lost 5 bases. The CDR3 spans 17 residues. Germline V lookup: CDR1 LNHDA, CDR2 SQIVND (reference sequence). The CDR3 DNA sequence: TGTGCCAGTAGTATAAGTTGGAGGACAGGGGGATATCAGCCCCAGCATTTT. The encoded protein is CASSISWRTGGYQPQHF.

The chain employs TRBV6-4 and TRBJ2-2, with D possibly being TRBD2 (5 bases). The CDR3 is 13 amino acids. CDR1 is MRHNA and CDR2 is SNTAGT in the germline V gene. V gave up 2 bases and J gave up 4 bases, with 5 bases separating them. As DNA, the CDR3 is TGTGCCAGCAGTGACGAGGGCACCGGGGAGCTGTTTTTT. Translating gives CASSDEGTGELFF.

V and J are TRBV29-1 and TRBJ1-1; D remains unclear. The germline CDR1 and CDR2 sequences are SQVTM and ANQGSEA. The CDR3 length is 10 residues. V lost 4 bases and J lost 6, with 6 bases in between. CDR3 protein: CSVVRAEAFF. In DNA, the CDR3 is TGCAGCGTTGTACGGGCTGAAGCTTTCTTT.

The chain has TRBV5-1 and TRBJ2-1; TRBD2 agrees at 15 bases. Losses at the gene ends were 3 bases for V and 12 bases for J; bases not matched to a gene: 10. Germline V gene sequence: CDR1 SGHRS, CDR2 YFSETQ. The length of the CDR3 is 16 residues. The CDR3 nucleotides are TGCGCCAGCAGCTCTAGGACTAGCGGGGGGGCAGGTACGCAGTTCTTC. It yields the protein CASSSRTSGGAGTQFF.

The V gene is TRBV7-6, the J gene TRBJ1-4, with D possibly TRBD1 on 6 matching bases. Germline lookup yields CDR1 SGHVS and CDR2 FNYEAQ. The CDR3 runs 14 residues. V dropped 5 bases and J dropped 4 bases, with 11 bases sitting between them. The CDR3 bases are TGTGCCAGCAGCACGACAGGAGTTAATGAAAAACTGTTTTTT. Translated: CASSTTGVNEKLFF.

The V call is TRBV6-4, the J call TRBJ2-1; 11 bases map to TRBD1. The CDR3 consists of 15 residues. Germline loops: CDR1 MRHNA, CDR2 SNTAGT. The J segment lost 6 bases and the V segment lost 8 bases, leaving 9 bases of the junction unmatched. The CDR3 sequence is CASGAEGQGVNEQFF. As DNA, the CDR3 is TGTGCCAGCGGAGCAGAGGGACAGGGGGTCAATGAGCAGTTCTTC.

The rearrangement links TRBV7-9 to TRBJ1-2; 10 bases agree with TRBD1. CDR3 size: 15 residues. Germline values: CDR1 SEHNR, CDR2 FQNEAQ (reference sequence). The junction had 9 bases not matched to a gene; V was cut back by 7 bases and J by 4 bases. In nucleotides, the CDR3 is TGTGCCAGCACCAGAGCCGGGACAGGGGTCTATGGCTACACCTTC. Translated: CASTRAGTGVYGYTF.

V is TRBV18 and J is TRBJ1-2; D is ambiguous. Germline assignment: CDR1 KGHSH and CDR2 LQKENI. The ends were cut back, 2 bases at V and 3 bases at J, with 16 bases in the middle. The CDR3 loop spans 16 amino acids. This CDR3 is CASSPFMVTGDYGYTF. In DNA form, the CDR3 reads TGTGCCAGCTCACCATTCATGGTGACGGGAGACTATGGCTACACCTTC.

In DNA, the CDR3 is TGTGCCAGCAGCTCAGGAACCCTGGGCACCGGGGAGCTGTTTTTT. Protein sequence: CASSSGTLGTGELFF. The chain employs TRBV11-2 and TRBJ2-2; D gene uncertain. CDR1 is SGHAT and CDR2 is FQNNGV in the germline V gene. This CDR3 comprises 15 residues. Deletions cut 4 bases from V and 4 bases from J, with 13 bases between. The whole variable domain, filled in from reference TRBV11-2 and TRBJ2-2, reads EAGVAQSPRYKIIEKRQSVAFWCNPISGHATLYWYQQILGQGPKLLIQFQNNGVVDDSQLPKDRFSAERLKGVDSTLKIQPAKLEDSAVYLCASSSGTLGTGELFFGEGSRLTVL.

The count of this clone is one. The chain links TRBV5-1 to TRBJ2-3; 9 bases align to TRBD1. V gave up 4 bases and J gave up 10 bases; unmatched junction bases: 13. CDR1 is SGHRS, CDR2 YFSETQ, per germline. The CDR3 contains 15 residues. The CDR3 loop reads CASSRVRDRAESQYF. The CDR3 DNA reads as TGCGCCAGCAGCCGTGTACGGGACAGGGCGGAATCGCAGTATTTT.

V gene TRBV10-3 combines with J gene TRBJ1-1, with D unclear. Trimming pared 3 bases from V and 8 bases from J, leaving 10 bases between. Germline CDR1 reads ENHRY; CDR2 reads SYGVKD. There are 12 residues in the CDR3. DNA of the CDR3: TGTGCCATCAGTGACAACGAGCTCGAAGCTTTCTTT. Protein sequence: CAISDNELEAFF.

The V and J genes are TRBV6-6 and TRBJ1-1, with a weak D call TRBD1 (5 bases). Trimming took off 5 bases at V and 11 bases at J, with 12 bases between the two ends. The CDR3 loop spans 11 amino acids. Germline lookup yields CDR1 MNHNY and CDR2 SVGAGI (reference sequence). CDR3 in DNA: TGTGCCAGCAGTGGAGGGGTTTACGCTTTCTTT. Translated: CASSGGVYAFF.

This chain links TRBV6-1 with TRBJ1-3; 7 bases line up with TRBD1. This CDR3 has 16 residues. CDR1 MNHNS and CDR2 SASEGT come from the germline V gene. The V and J ends lost 3 bases and 10 bases, in that order; junction bases with no gene match: 15. The CDR3: CASSEAGTVGAGTIYF. CDR3 DNA: TGTGCCAGCAGTGAGGCCGGGACAGTTGGGGCCGGGACCATATATTTT.

The V gene is TRBV4-1, the J gene TRBJ1-3; the D gene is possibly TRBD1 (5 bases). The germline CDR1 and CDR2 sequences are MGHRA and YSYEKL. Trimming shortened V by 4 bases and J by 3 bases, and 13 bases separated the two germline ends. The CDR3 contains 15 residues. DNA for the CDR3: TGCGCCAGCAGCCCCCCAGGGCAGGGTGGAAACACCATATATTTT. Encoded protein: CASSPPGQGGNTIYF.

The V and J genes are TRBV25-1 and TRBJ2-5; D ambiguous. Germline V gene sequence: CDR1 MGHDK, CDR2 SYGVNS. The CDR3 sequence is 13 residues long. V lost 4 bases and J lost 0, with 6 bases in between. The CDR3 reads CASSGDYQETQYF. CDR3 DNA sequence: TGTGCCAGCAGTGGCGACTACCAAGAGACCCAGTACTTC. Combining the CDR3 with reference TRBV25-1 and TRBJ2-5 gives the whole variable domain EADIYQTPRYLVIGTGKKITLECSQTMGHDKMYWYQQDPGMELHLIHYSYGVNSTEKGDLSSESTVSRIRTEHFPLTLESARPSHTSQYLCASSGDYQETQYFGPGTRLLVL.

The J gene is TRBJ2-1, the V gene TRBV3-1 (or the pseudogene TRBV3-2); TRBD2 agrees at 15 bases. The CDR3 has 17 residues. The germline V gene encodes CDR1 LGHDT and CDR2 YNNKEL (reference sequence). Trimming cost V 7 bases and J 0 bases; bases outside gene matches: 4. This CDR3 reads CASIGLAGGSSYNEQFF. CDR3 nucleotides: TGTGCCAGCATCGGACTAGCGGGGGGGAGCTCCTACAATGAGCAGTTCTTC.

The chain couples TRBV6-5 to TRBJ1-1; D is perhaps TRBD1 (6 bases). Trimming left V 7 bases short and J 5 bases short, with 14 bases between. There are 13 residues in the CDR3. CDR1 and CDR2 from the germline V gene are MNHEY and SVGAGI. The CDR3 bases are TGTGCCAGCAATACCAGGGGTAGGACTGAAGCTTTCTTT. Its translation is CASNTRGRTEAFF.

This sequence joins TRBV10-2 and TRBJ1-2; D uncertain. The V gene lost 0 bases and the J gene lost 8 bases, with 10 bases spanning the gap. Germline loops: CDR1 WSHSY, CDR2 SAAADI. This CDR3 is 13 amino acids long. The CDR3 DNA reads TGCGCCAGCAGTGAGTCGAGGGTTTGGGGCTACACCTTC. Translated, it gives CASSESRVWGYTF.